These T cell receptor beta chains were read from a single sample in a study of shared clonotypes between healthy human individuals. Assay used: immunoSEQ multiplex PCR; TCRdb lists only in-frame clones, some missing. The table lists more than 400,000 clones, approximately 95% of them singletons, with under 0.065% in the top ten. Input material: naive CD4+ T cells sorted from blood. Receptors originate from a woman under 40 in good health. Each CDR3 is given with its conserved first and last residue. The D gene is left open where the match is weak. Only some rows state a clone size, as once, few, many or a class for expanded clones.

>TRBJ2-1|TRBV7-9|.|TRBD2
TGTGCCAGCAGTTTCCCGGGACTAGCGGGATACAATGAGCAGTTCTTC
CASSFPGLAGYNEQFF
>TRBJ2-3|TRBV10-1|few|TRBD1
TGCGCCAAGGACAGGGGGAATACGCAGTATTTT
CAKDRGNTQYF
>TRBJ1-1|TRBV9|.|.
TGTGCCAGCAGCGTCAGGGATGGTACTGAAGCTTTCTTT
CASSVRDGTEAFF
>TRBJ2-5|TRBV11-2|once|.
TGTGCCAGCAGGGTGTACGGACAGAGGGTGACCCAGTACTTC
CASRVYGQRVTQYF
>TRBJ1-2|TRBV6-5|.|TRBD1
TGTGCCAGCAGTTCGGGACAGGGCTATGGCTACACCTTC
CASSSGQGYGYTF
>TRBJ1-3|TRBV7-2|.|.
TGTGCCAGCAGCTTAACAGGGACTGGAAACACCATATATTTT
CASSLTGTGNTIYF
>TRBJ2-7|TRBV11-2|.|.
TGTGCCAGCAGCTTAGAGGATAATTACGAGCAGTACTTC
CASSLEDNYEQYF
>TRBJ2-7|TRBV28|.|.
TGTGCCAGCTTCAGGGCCATCCCGCGAGAGCAGTACTTC
CASFRAIPREQYF
>TRBJ1-5|TRBV2|few|.
TGTGCCAGCAGTGGGACTCTTGGGGGCCCACCTGGCAATCAGCCCCAGCATTTT
CASSGTLGGPPGNQPQHF
>TRBJ1-1|TRBV28|.|.
TGTGCCAGCAGTGTGAAGGGAGAGTTGGCTTTCTTT
CASSVKGELAFF
>TRBJ2-7|TRBV19|.|.
TGTGCCAGTAGTATAGATCTTAAGGGATCCTACGAGCAGTACTTC
CASSIDLKGSYEQYF
>TRBJ2-7|TRBV7-9|.|.
TGTGCCAGCAGCCTGAGCTACGAGCAGTACTTC
CASSLSYEQYF
>TRBJ1-1|TRBV30|.|.
TGTGCCTGGAGTGGTTATAGAAACACTGAAGCTTTCTTT
CAWSGYRNTEAFF
>TRBJ2-2|TRBV28|.|.
TGTGCCACCGATCGGCGTTATACCGGGGAGCTGTTTTTT
CATDRRYTGELFF
>TRBJ2-7|TRBV6-5|.|TRBD2
TGTGCCAGCAGTTCGGGACTAGCGGGAGGCTACGAGCAGTACTTC
CASSSGLAGGYEQYF
>TRBJ2-7|TRBV9|.|TRBD2
TGTGCCAGCAGCGTGGCTAGCGGGATCGCCTACGAGCAGTACTTC
CASSVASGIAYEQYF
>TRBJ2-6|TRBV5-1|.|.
TGCGCCAGCAGCTTGGGGGCGACTGGGGCCAACGTCCTGACTTTC
CASSLGATGANVLTF
>TRBJ2-1|TRBV4-1|.|TRBD2
TGCGCCAGCAGCCAAGTCCTACTAGCGGCAAGAAGAAATGAGCAGTTCTTC
CASSQVLLAARRNEQFF
>TRBJ1-5|TRBV5-1|.|.
TGCGCCAGCAGCTTGGATGGAGTTGGTCAGCCCCAGCATTTT
CASSLDGVGQPQHF
>TRBJ1-4|TRBV28|.|TRBD1
TGTGCCAGCAGTTTCCCCATGACAGGGTCGAATGAAAAACTGTTTTTT
CASSFPMTGSNEKLFF
>TRBJ1-3|TRBV2|.|.
TGTGCCAGCAGTGCAGTGGCGGCTGGAAACACCATATATTTT
CASSAVAAGNTIYF
>TRBJ1-1|TRBV5-1|.|.
TGCGCCAGCAGCTTGAGTTTTCGGGTAGAGAACACTGAAGCTTTCTTT
CASSLSFRVENTEAFF
>TRBJ1-5|TRBV11-3|.|TRBD1
TGTGCCAGCAGACCGCAGGGGGCTGAGAGCAATCAGCCCCAGCATTTT
CASRPQGAESNQPQHF
>TRBJ1-1|TRBV28|.|.
TGTGCCAGCAGATACGGGACGGACGTCACTGAAGCTTTCTTT
CASRYGTDVTEAFF
>TRBJ2-7|TRBV11-2|.|.
TGTGCCAGCAGCGCGAAAGGGGCTAGCGACTCCTACGAGCAGTACTTC
CASSAKGASDSYEQYF
>TRBJ2-5|TRBV5-4|.|.
TGTGCCAGCAGCTGGATAGGGCGAGGTTTTAATCAAGAGACCCAGTACTTC
CASSWIGRGFNQETQYF
>TRBJ2-5|TRBV9|.|.
TGTGCCAGCAGCACGAACAGCGGTAGAGAGACCCAGTACTTC
CASSTNSGRETQYF
>TRBJ1-4|TRBV7-8|.|.
TGTGCCAGCAGCCGCAACAGGGACTCGGGCGAAAAACTGTTTTTT
CASSRNRDSGEKLFF
>TRBJ1-6|TRBV19|.|.
TGTGCCAGTAGCCGAAAGAATTCACCCCTCCACTTT
CASSRKNSPLHF
>TRBJ2-7|TRBV4-2|.|.
TGTGCCAGCAGCCAAGACAGATCCGAGCAGTACTTC
CASSQDRSEQYF
>TRBJ1-5|TRBV28|.|.
TGTGCCAGCAGTTTGGGGGCGTTTCAGCCCCAGCATTTT
CASSLGAFQPQHF
>TRBJ2-5|TRBV27|.|.
TGTGCCAGCAGTTCCCGAGGGGCGTGGGAGCAGTACTTC
CASSSRGAWEQYF
>TRBJ1-3|TRBV30|.|.
TGTGCCTGGAACGCAGGGCCTGGAAACACCATATATTTT
CAWNAGPGNTIYF
>TRBJ2-7|TRBV9|.|.
TGTGCCAGCAGCGAAACGCTAGTCGCCTACGAGCAGTACTTC
CASSETLVAYEQYF
>TRBJ1-1|TRBV5-8|.|TRBD1
TGTGCCAGCAGCCCAAGGACAGGGGCGGACACTGAAGCTTTCTTT
CASSPRTGADTEAFF
>TRBJ1-5|TRBV28|.|.
TGTGCCAGCAGTTTGCGAGGATTTGGCAATCAGCCCCAGCATTTT
CASSLRGFGNQPQHF
>TRBJ2-7|TRBV29-1|.|TRBD2
TGCAGCGTTGGATCGGCAAGCGGGAGGCAAACCTACGAGCAGTACTTC
CSVGSASGRQTYEQYF
>TRBJ1-2|TRBV7-9|.|.
TGTGCCAGCAGCCCCTTCGCCAGGGGAGATGGCTACACCTTC
CASSPFARGDGYTF
>TRBJ1-4|TRBV19|.|.
TGTGCCAGTAGTAGCGGACCAACTAATGAAAAACTGTTTTTT
CASSSGPTNEKLFF
>TRBJ2-2|TRBV6-1|.|TRBD1
TGTGCCAGCAATCAGGGGGTATCAGGGGAGCTGTTTTTT
CASNQGVSGELFF
>TRBJ2-7|TRBV11-2|.|TRBD1
TGTGCCAGCAGCTTAGGCCTCGGAGGCGGCAGGGGGATATACGAGCAGTACTTC
CASSLGLGGGRGIYEQYF
>TRBJ2-2|TRBV4-1|.|TRBD2
TGCGCCAGCAGCCAAGCCGGGACTAGGACCGGGGAGCTGTTTTTT
CASSQAGTRTGELFF
>TRBJ2-7|TRBV4-1|.|.
TGCGCCAGCAGCCAAGGGGGGGCACACATTACACGGGAGGATTACGAGCAGTACTTC
CASSQGGAHITREDYEQYF
>TRBJ1-6|TRBV10-3|.|.
TGTGCCATCAGTGACTCCCAGGGCTCACCCCTCCACTTT
CAISDSQGSPLHF
>TRBJ2-6|TRBV28|.|.
TGTGCCAGCAGACTCAGGGGTTCTGGGGCCAACGTCCTGACTTTC
CASRLRGSGANVLTF
>TRBJ2-3|TRBV4-1|.|TRBD2
TGCGCCAGCAGCCAAGCTCTACTAGCGGGCACAGATACGCAGTATTTT
CASSQALLAGTDTQYF
>TRBJ2-5|TRBV27|.|TRBD1
TGTGCCAGCAGAGACAGGGTATTAGGGACCCAGTACTTC
CASRDRVLGTQYF
>TRBJ2-3|TRBV5-1|.|.
TGCGCCAGCAGCCGACCTACGCAGAGGGGGTTTTACACAGATACGCAGTATTTT
CASSRPTQRGFYTDTQYF
>TRBJ2-5|TRBV19|.|.
TGTGCCAGTAGTATTCAGGGGAGGGAGACCCAGTACTTC
CASSIQGRETQYF
>TRBJ1-1|TRBV6-5|.|.
TGTGCCAGCAGCCGGCTGGACGGACTGAACACTGAAGCTTTCTTT
CASSRLDGLNTEAFF
>TRBJ2-5|TRBV5-1|.|.
TGCGCCAGCAGCTTGTTGTTTGGGCAGGGCGAAGAGACCCAGTACTTC
CASSLLFGQGEETQYF
>TRBJ1-4|TRBV15|once|TRBD1
TGTGCCACCAGCAGAGACCCCGGACAGGGGGCTGAAAAACTGTTTTTT
CATSRDPGQGAEKLFF